Described below is a single T cell receptor beta chain sequence and its context. In the authors' methods: ImmunoSEQ junction-only sequences lacked quality scores, so their filtering differed. The table came from immunoSEQ multiplex PCR; TCRdb's copy has only in-frame clones and leaves some out. Clonal size and the V and J genes are those of that table, whereas D and trimming came from the DNA. The sample consists of some 2.1 million clones, about 95% of them appearing once. Looked up from germline, CDR1 is SGHAT and CDR2 is FQNNGV. V lost 4 bases to trimming and J lost 0 bases, with 9 bases between them. The CDR3 runs to 14 residues. The data are from a study of shared clonotypes between healthy human individuals. It was CD45RO-negative cells, positively selected for CCR7, that made up naive CD8 cells, with terminally differentiated effector memory CD45RA+ cells excluded.

The sequence derives from a man aged 18 to 35 in good health. The chain is built from TRBV11-2 and TRBJ2-5; D is possibly TRBD1 or TRBD2 (5 bases each). Sequencing was carried out using naive CD8+ T cells sorted from blood. CDR3 sequence: CASSSWDDQETQYF. DNA of the CDR3: TGTGCCAGCAGCTCCTGGGACGACCAAGAGACCCAGTACTTC.